The clone carrying this T cell receptor beta chain was found a few times. Its antigen is not known. Deletions cut 5 bases from V and 1 base from J, with 17 bases between. The CDR3 is 16 residues long. Per the germline V gene, CDR1 is MNHEY and CDR2 is SMNVEV (reference sequence). Addition of a universal primer site occurred through template switching, and cDNA carried unique molecular identifiers. Each CDR3 protein is one row after TCRdb ran MiXCR on the 5' RACE reads. The table has approximately 350,000 distinct CDR3 sequences, around 12% seen once. The sample originates from a study of identical twins. Findings of the study overall: For cord blood, abundant beta clonotypes had fewer insertions, unlike memory repertoires, which showed none. Findings depended on cross-sectional statistics rather than tracking the same donors.

This sample was shared with a second study, whose subject was yellow fever vaccine responses in identical twins.

The sequenced material came from CD8+ T cells sorted from blood. The sequence was collected from a woman under 30 in good health. The rearrangement uses TRBV27 and TRBJ1-1, with no clear D. The CDR3 spells CASSKPPHLRNTEAFF. The CDR3 DNA reads TGTGCCAGCAGTAAGCCCCCACATTTGCGGAACACTGAAGCTTTCTTT.